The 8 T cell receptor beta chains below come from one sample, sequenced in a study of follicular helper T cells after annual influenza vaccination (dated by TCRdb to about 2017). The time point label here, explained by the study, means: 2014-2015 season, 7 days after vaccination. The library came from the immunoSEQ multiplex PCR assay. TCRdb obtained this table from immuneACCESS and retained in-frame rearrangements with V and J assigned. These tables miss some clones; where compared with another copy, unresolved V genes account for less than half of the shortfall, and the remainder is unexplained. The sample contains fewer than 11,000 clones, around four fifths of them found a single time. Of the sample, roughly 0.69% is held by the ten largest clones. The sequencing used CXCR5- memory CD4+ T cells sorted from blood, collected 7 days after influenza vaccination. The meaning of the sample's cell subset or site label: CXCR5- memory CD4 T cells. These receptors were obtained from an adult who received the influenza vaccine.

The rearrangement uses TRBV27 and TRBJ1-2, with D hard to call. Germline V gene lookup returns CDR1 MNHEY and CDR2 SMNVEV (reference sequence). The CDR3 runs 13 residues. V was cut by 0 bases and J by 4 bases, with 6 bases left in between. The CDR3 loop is CASSLSGLYGYTF. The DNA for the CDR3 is TGTGCCAGCAGTTTATCAGGGCTCTATGGCTACACCTTC.

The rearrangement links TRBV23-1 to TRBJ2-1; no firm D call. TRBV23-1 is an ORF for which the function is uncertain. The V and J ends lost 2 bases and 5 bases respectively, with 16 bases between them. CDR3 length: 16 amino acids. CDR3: CASSQGSRFVHNEQFF. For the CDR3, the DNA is TGCGCCAGCAGTCAAGGGTCTCGATTTGTTCACAATGAGCAGTTCTTC.

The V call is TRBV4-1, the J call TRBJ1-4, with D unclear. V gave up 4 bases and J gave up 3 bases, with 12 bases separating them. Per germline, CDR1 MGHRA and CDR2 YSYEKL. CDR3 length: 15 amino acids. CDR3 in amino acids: CASSPQPAANEKLFF. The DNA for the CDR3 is TGCGCCAGCAGCCCACAGCCCGCGGCTAATGAAAAACTGTTTTTT.

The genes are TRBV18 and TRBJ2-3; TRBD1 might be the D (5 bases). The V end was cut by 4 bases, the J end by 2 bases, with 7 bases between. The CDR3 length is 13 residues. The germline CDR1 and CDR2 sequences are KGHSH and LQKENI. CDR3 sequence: CASSQDNTDTQYF. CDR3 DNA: TGTGCCAGCTCACAGGACAACACAGATACGCAGTATTTT.

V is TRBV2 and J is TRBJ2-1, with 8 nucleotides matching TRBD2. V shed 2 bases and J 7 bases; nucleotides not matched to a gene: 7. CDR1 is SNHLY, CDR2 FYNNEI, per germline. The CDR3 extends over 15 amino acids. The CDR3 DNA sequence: TGTGCCAGCAGTGAACAAGCGGGAGCGTCAAATGAGCAGTTCTTC. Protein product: CASSEQAGASNEQFF.

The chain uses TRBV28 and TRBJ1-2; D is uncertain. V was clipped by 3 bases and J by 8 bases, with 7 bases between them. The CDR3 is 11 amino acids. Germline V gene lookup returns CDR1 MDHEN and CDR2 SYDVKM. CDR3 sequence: CASSFFLGYTF. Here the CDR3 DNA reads TGTGCCAGCAGTTTCTTCCTCGGCTACACCTTC.

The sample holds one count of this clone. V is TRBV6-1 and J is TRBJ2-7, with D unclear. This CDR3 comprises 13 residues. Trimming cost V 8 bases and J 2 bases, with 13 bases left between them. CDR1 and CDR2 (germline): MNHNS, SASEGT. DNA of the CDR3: TGTGCCAGCTCCTCCGGCGTGACCTACGAGCAGTACTTC. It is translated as CASSSGVTYEQYF.

The CDR3: CASSLPVAGGSDTQYF. CDR3 coding DNA: TGTGCCAGCAGCTTACCCGTAGCGGGGGGTTCAGATACGCAGTATTTT. The gene calls are TRBV13 and TRBJ2-3, with 10 bases lining up with TRBD2. CDR1 PRHDT and CDR2 FYEKMQ come from the germline V gene (reference sequence). The CDR3 spans 16 residues. J was trimmed by 4 bases and V by 2 bases; bases with no gene match: 6.